These 4 T cell receptor beta chains share one sample of origin, sequenced in a study of cytomegalovirus exposure and HLA in healthy donors. PCR used 60 Vbeta primers and 13 Jbeta primers. TCRdb keeps only in-frame clones here, not all; method: immunoSEQ multiplex PCR. The table lists some 120,000 clones. The sequenced material came from PBMCs. These receptors came from a man aged 30 to 39 in good health and CMV-seronegative.

The V call is TRBV6-5, the J call TRBJ1-1; D not resolved. CDR1 and CDR2 from the germline V gene are MNHEY and SVGAGI. The CDR3 length is 15 residues. Deletions cut 0 bases from V and 1 base from J, with 9 bases between. CDR3 sequence reads: CASSYSKWRNTEAFF. In DNA form, the CDR3 reads TGTGCCAGCAGTTACTCGAAGTGGAGGAACACTGAAGCTTTCTTT.

This chain uses TRBV6-6 with TRBJ2-4, with TRBD2 matching 7 bases. Germline assignment: CDR1 MNHNY and CDR2 SVGAGI (reference sequence). The CDR3 runs 14 residues. J lost 4 bases, V lost 4 bases, and 4 bases had no gene match. The CDR3 region has the DNA TGTGCCAGCAGTTCCCTAGCGGAGAAAAACATTCAGTACTTC. Amino acids: CASSSLAEKNIQYF.

The chain recombines TRBV6-4 with TRBJ1-3, with TRBD1 as a possible D gene (5 bases). Germline CDR1 MRHNA, CDR2 SNTAGT. The CDR3 sequence is 13 residues long. Deletions cut 6 bases from V and 4 bases from J, with 10 bases between. CDR3 in DNA: TGTGCCAGCAGCTCAGGGTCAGGAAACACCATATATTTT. It specifies CASSSGSGNTIYF.

The V and J genes are TRBV9 and TRBJ1-1, with 10 bases lining up with TRBD1. V lost 4 bases, J lost 1 base, and 4 bases stayed unmatched. The CDR3 totals 15 residues. Germline V lookup: CDR1 SGDLS, CDR2 YYNGEE. The DNA of the CDR3 is TGTGCCAGCAGCATCGGACAGGGGGGGAACACTGAAGCTTTCTTT. Its protein is CASSIGQGGNTEAFF. Based on the CDR3 plus reference TRBV9 and TRBJ1-1, the full variable domain is DSGVTQTPKHLITATGQRVTLRCSPRSGDLSVYWYQQSLDQGLQFLIQYYNGEERAKGNILERFSAQQFPDLHSELNLSSLELGDSALYFCASSIGQGGNTEAFFGQGTRLTVV.